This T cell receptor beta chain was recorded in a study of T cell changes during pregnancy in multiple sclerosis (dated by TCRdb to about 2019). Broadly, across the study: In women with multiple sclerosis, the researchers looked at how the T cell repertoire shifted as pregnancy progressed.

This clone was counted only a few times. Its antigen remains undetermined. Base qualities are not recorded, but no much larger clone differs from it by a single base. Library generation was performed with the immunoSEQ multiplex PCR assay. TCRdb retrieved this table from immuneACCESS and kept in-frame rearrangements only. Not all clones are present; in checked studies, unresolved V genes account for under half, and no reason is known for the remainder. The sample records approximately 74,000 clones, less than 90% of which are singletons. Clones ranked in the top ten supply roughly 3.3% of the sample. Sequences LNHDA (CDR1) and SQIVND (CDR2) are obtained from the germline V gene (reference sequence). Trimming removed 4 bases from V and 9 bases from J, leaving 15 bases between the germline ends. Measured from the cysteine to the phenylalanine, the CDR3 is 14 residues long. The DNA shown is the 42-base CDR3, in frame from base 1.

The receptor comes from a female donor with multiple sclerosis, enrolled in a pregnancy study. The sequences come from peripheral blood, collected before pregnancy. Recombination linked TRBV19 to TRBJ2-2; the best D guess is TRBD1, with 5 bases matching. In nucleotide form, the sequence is TGTGCCAGTAGTACGGACACCCTCGGGCGGGAGCTGTTTTTT. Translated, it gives CASSTDTLGRELFF.